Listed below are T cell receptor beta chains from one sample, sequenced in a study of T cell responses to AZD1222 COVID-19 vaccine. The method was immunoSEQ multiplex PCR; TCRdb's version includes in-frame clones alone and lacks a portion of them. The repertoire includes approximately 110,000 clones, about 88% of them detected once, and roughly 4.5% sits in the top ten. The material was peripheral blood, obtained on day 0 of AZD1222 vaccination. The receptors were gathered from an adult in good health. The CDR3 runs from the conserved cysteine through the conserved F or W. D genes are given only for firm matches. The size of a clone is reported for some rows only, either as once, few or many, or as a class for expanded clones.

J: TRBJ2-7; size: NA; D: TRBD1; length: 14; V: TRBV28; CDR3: CASSNSGGFYEQYF; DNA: TGTGCCAGCAGTAACTCAGGGGGCTTCTACGAGCAGTACTTC
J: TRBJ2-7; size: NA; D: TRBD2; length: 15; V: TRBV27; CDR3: CASSLRGGSPYEQYF; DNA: TGTGCCAGCAGCCTAAGGGGCGGGAGCCCCTACGAGCAGTACTTC
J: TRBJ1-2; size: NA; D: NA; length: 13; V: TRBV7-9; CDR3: CASSFGSAYGYTF; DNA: TGTGCCAGCAGCTTCGGATCCGCCTATGGCTACACCTTC
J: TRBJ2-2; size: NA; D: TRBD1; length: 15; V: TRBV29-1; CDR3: CSVFPGQANTGELFF; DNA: TGCAGCGTTTTCCCGGGACAGGCGAACACCGGGGAGCTGTTTTTT
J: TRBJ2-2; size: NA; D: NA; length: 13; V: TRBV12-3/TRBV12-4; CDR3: CASSFRNTGELFF; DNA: TGTGCCAGCAGTTTCCGGAACACCGGGGAGCTGTTTTTT
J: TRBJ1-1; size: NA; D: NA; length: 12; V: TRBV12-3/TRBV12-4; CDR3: CASTYLSTEAFF; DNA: TGTGCCAGCACCTACTTAAGCACTGAAGCTTTCTTT
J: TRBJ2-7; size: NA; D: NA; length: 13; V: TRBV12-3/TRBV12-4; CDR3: CASSLEQLVEQYF; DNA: TGTGCCAGCAGTTTAGAACAGCTCGTCGAGCAGTACTTC
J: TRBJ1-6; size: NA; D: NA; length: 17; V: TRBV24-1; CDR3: CATSDLANSSYNSPLHF; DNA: TGTGCCACCAGTGATTTGGCTAATAGCTCCTATAATTCACCCCTCCACTTT
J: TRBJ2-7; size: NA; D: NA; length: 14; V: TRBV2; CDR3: CASSEGRGGYEQYF; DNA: TGTGCCAGCAGTGAAGGCCGGGGAGGCTACGAGCAGTACTTC
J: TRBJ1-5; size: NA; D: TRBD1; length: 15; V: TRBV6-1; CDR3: CASSEATGGTQPQHF; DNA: TGTGCCAGCAGTGAAGCCACAGGGGGTACACAGCCCCAGCATTTT
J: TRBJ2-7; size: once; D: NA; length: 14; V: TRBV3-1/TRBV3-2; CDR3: CASSQEPPSYEQYF; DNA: TGTGCCAGCAGCCAAGAGCCACCCTCCTACGAGCAGTACTTC
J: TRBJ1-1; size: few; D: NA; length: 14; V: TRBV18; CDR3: CASSPGHRNTEAFF; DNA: TGTGCCAGCTCACCGGGACACCGGAACACTGAAGCTTTCTTT
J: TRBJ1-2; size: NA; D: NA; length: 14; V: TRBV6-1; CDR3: CASSEAWQSYGYTF; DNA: TGTGCCAGCAGTGAAGCGTGGCAGTCCTATGGCTACACCTTC
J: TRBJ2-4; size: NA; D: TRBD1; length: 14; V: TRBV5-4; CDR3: CASSSGGAKNIQYF; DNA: TGTGCCAGCAGCTCAGGGGGTGCCAAAAACATTCAGTACTTC
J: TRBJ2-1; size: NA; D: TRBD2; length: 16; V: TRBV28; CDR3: CASRGTSGPRGDEQFF; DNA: TGTGCCAGCAGGGGGACTAGCGGACCCCGAGGAGATGAGCAGTTCTTC
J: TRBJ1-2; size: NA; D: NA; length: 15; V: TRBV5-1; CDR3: CASSSLVPGNYGYTF; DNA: TGCGCCAGCAGCTCACTGGTCCCCGGGAACTATGGCTACACCTTC
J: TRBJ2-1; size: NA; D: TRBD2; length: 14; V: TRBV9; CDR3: CASSGGLVTIEQFF; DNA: TGTGCCAGCAGCGGGGGACTAGTCACTATTGAGCAGTTCTTC
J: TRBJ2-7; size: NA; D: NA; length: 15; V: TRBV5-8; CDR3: CASSLDPMAGYEQYF; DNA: TGTGCCAGCAGCTTGGATCCAATGGCAGGCTACGAGCAGTACTTC
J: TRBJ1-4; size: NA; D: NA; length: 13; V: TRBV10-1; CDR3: CASSRTEGEKLFF; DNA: TGCGCCAGCAGTAGGACAGAAGGTGAAAAACTGTTTTTT
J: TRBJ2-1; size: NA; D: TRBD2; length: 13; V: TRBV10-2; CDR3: CASSSVGGNEQFF; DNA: TGCGCCAGCAGTTCAGTGGGAGGGAATGAGCAGTTCTTC